This is a list of T cell receptor beta chains from one sample in a study of technical replicates of blood from four donors. The method was immunoSEQ multiplex PCR; TCRdb's version includes in-frame clones alone and lacks a portion of them. The data contain some 62,000 clones, about 90% of them singletons. Sample: PBMCs. Receptor source: a human donor in good health. Some clones in this sample may be carry-over from other donors' samples. The CDR3 runs from the conserved cysteine through the conserved F or W. A D gene is named only where the DNA matches it firmly. Clone size is given for some rows only: seen once, a few or many times, or a class if the clone is expanded.

>TRBV7-2|-|TRBJ1-2|-
CASSLDTGRGYGYTF
TGTGCCAGCAGCTTAGATACGGGGAGGGGGTATGGCTACACCTTC
>TRBV9|-|TRBJ2-7|-
CASSVGPAPRGEQYF
TGTGCCAGCAGCGTAGGCCCCGCCCCTAGGGGCGAGCAGTACTTC
>TRBV7-9|-|TRBJ1-1|-
CASSLEGQMNTEAFF
TGTGCCAGCAGCTTAGAGGGGCAGATGAACACTGAAGCTTTCTTT
>TRBV2|TRBD1|TRBJ2-5|-
CASSYPLLRDRERETQYF
TGTGCCAGCAGCTATCCGCTCCTCCGGGACAGGGAGAGGGAGACCCAGTACTTC
>TRBV2|-|TRBJ1-1|once
CASSLDRNTEAFF
TGTGCCAGCAGCCTAGACAGGAACACTGAAGCTTTCTTT
>TRBV7-3|-|TRBJ2-3|few
CARNRTEVGDTQYF
TGTGCCAGGAACCGGACTGAGGTTGGGGATACGCAGTATTTT
>TRBV5-1|-|TRBJ1-2|-
CASSLGTQGPHTF
TGCGCCAGCAGCTTAGGGACCCAGGGGCCTCACACCTTC
>TRBV12-5|TRBD1|TRBJ2-6|-
CASGLGQGLSGANVLTF
TGTGCTAGTGGTCTCGGACAGGGCCTCTCTGGGGCCAACGTCCTGACTTTC
>TRBV11-3|TRBD2|TRBJ2-3|-
CASTRGGIGTDTQYF
TGTGCCAGCACACGGGGGGGTATAGGAACAGATACGCAGTATTTT
>TRBV20-1|-|TRBJ1-2|-
CSASRDYGYTF
TGCAGTGCTAGTCGAGACTATGGCTACACCTTC
>TRBV5-5|-|TRBJ2-1|-
CASSPTARAGLYNEQFF
TGTGCCAGCAGCCCCACGGCCAGGGCAGGGCTATACAATGAGCAGTTCTTC
>TRBV5-1|-|TRBJ1-2|-
CASSRDWGGYNYGYTF
TGCGCCAGCAGCCGGGACTGGGGCGGATATAACTATGGCTACACCTTC
>TRBV6-5|TRBD1|TRBJ2-7|-
CASSRGQGVHEQYF
TGTGCCAGCAGCCGGGGACAGGGGGTCCACGAGCAGTACTTC
>TRBV9|TRBD2|TRBJ2-2|-
CASSLTSVDTGELFF
TGTGCCAGCAGCCTGACTAGCGTGGACACCGGGGAGCTGTTTTTT
>TRBV5-4|TRBD1|TRBJ1-1|-
CASSFPGQGGTEAFF
TGTGCCAGCAGCTTTCCGGGACAGGGTGGCACTGAAGCTTTCTTT
>TRBV7-9|-|TRBJ1-2|-
CASSLNPGFFSNYGYTF
TGTGCCAGCAGCTTAAATCCGGGTTTTTTCTCTAACTATGGCTACACCTTC
>TRBV7-8|TRBD1|TRBJ2-5|few
CASSRPDRVGETQYF
TGTGCCAGCAGCAGACCCGACAGGGTAGGAGAGACCCAGTACTTC
>TRBV5-1|-|TRBJ1-4|-
CASRGRATNEKLFF
TGCGCCAGCAGGGGCCGTGCAACTAATGAAAAACTGTTTTTT
>TRBV4-3|-|TRBJ1-4|-
CASSQGGGVNEKLFF
TGCGCCAGCAGCCAAGGTGGCGGGGTTAATGAAAAACTGTTTTTT
>TRBV6-1|-|TRBJ2-1|-
CASSDALLATSYNEQFF
TGTGCCAGCAGTGACGCCCTTCTAGCGACCTCCTACAATGAGCAGTTCTTC
>TRBV7-9|-|TRBJ1-4|-
CASSFRVGEKLFF
TGTGCCAGCAGCTTCAGGGTTGGCGAAAAACTGTTTTTT
>TRBV6-6|TRBD1|TRBJ2-7|-
CASSYEGATYEQYF
TGTGCCAGCAGTTACGAGGGGGCTACCTACGAGCAGTACTTC
>TRBV7-9|-|TRBJ1-6|once
CASSLNPNSPLHF
TGTGCCAGCAGCCTAAACCCCAATTCACCCCTCCACTTT
>TRBV6-6|-|TRBJ1-2|-
CASTVTVSYGYTF
TGTGCCAGCACCGTGACAGTGTCCTATGGCTACACCTTC
>TRBV7-8|-|TRBJ2-2|-
CASSPGTTTGELFF
TGTGCCAGCAGCCCCGGGACAACCACCGGGGAGCTGTTTTTT
>TRBV9|-|TRBJ2-7|-
CASSVGVTGFEQYF
TGTGCCAGCAGCGTTGGGGTAACGGGGTTCGAGCAGTACTTC
>TRBV11-2|TRBD1|TRBJ1-2|-
CASSSYRDRDHGYTF
TGTGCCAGCAGCTCATACCGGGACAGGGACCATGGCTACACCTTC
>TRBV7-8|TRBD1|TRBJ2-7|-
CASSLVLRGVRDRDYEQYF
TGTGCCAGCAGCTTAGTTCTCCGGGGGGTTAGGGACAGGGATTACGAGCAGTACTTC
>TRBV27|-|TRBJ2-7|-
CASSPRGAVYEQYF
TGTGCCAGCAGCCCCCGGGGGGCCGTTTACGAGCAGTACTTC
>TRBV19|TRBD2|TRBJ2-7|-
CASSAGLVSYEQYF
TGTGCCAGTAGTGCCGGACTAGTCTCCTACGAGCAGTACTTC
>TRBV4-1|-|TRBJ1-5|-
CASSQQVYSNQPQHF
TGCGCCAGCAGCCAGCAGGTATATAGCAATCAGCCCCAGCATTTT
>TRBV10-3|TRBD1|TRBJ1-2|-
CATTSSGTGFSYGYTF
TGTGCCACGACATCTTCCGGGACAGGGTTCTCCTATGGCTACACCTTC
>TRBV5-6|TRBD2|TRBJ2-1|-
CASSLAAGRDYNEQFF
TGTGCCAGCAGCTTGGCGGCCGGGAGGGACTACAATGAGCAGTTCTTC
>TRBV1|-|TRBJ2-5|once
CTSSQDSRGLAGAEQETQYF
TGCACCAGCAGCCAAGATAGTAGGGGACTAGCGGGGGCAGAACAAGAGACCCAGTACTTC
>TRBV15|TRBD2|TRBJ2-5|-
CATSRGWGTSGGQETQYF
TGTGCCACCAGCAGAGGTTGGGGGACTAGCGGGGGACAAGAGACCCAGTACTTC
>TRBV29-1|-|TRBJ1-2|once
CSVVPWPNYGYTF
TGCAGCGTTGTTCCGTGGCCCAACTATGGCTACACCTTC
>TRBV5-8|TRBD1|TRBJ1-5|-
CASSYRQGNQPQHF
TGTGCCAGCAGCTACAGACAGGGAAACCAGCCCCAGCATTTT
>TRBV6-6|TRBD2|TRBJ2-2|once
CARLAGVAGELFF
TGTGCCAGACTAGCGGGAGTGGCCGGGGAGCTGTTTTTT